This T cell receptor beta chain was found in a study of tumor-infiltrating lymphocytes in primary liver carcinoma. Across the study: Samples gave roughly 3.5 to 8 million productive TCRbeta reads, similar across tissue types.

Trimming cost V 5 bases and J 6 bases; bases outside gene matches: 7. This CDR3 is 15 amino acids long. CDR1 SGHAT and CDR2 FQNNGV come from the germline V gene. A few counts support this clonotype. A much larger clone differs by one base, so this may be a read error. TCR beta cDNA was made from 400 to 600 ng total RNA with a constant-region primer. Generation of the TCR beta libraries relied on three nested multiplex PCR rounds using slightly modified ARM-PCR. Investigators reported that the first two PCR rounds, at about 11 cycles each, used TRBV1-TRBV30 forward primers with a C-beta reverse primer. TCRdb used MiXCR to reprocess the multiplex PCR reads, holding one entry per CDR3 protein. This sample has 310,000 or so distinct CDR3 sequences, with almost 60% found just once. The blood RNA (from unsorted whole blood) was obtained, and germline DNA was also extracted.

The sample taken for sequencing was peripheral blood. The TCR originated in a woman aged 30 to 39 with primary liver carcinoma and hepatitis B virus infection. The chain is built from TRBV11-2 and TRBJ2-6; TRBD1 aligns across 7 bases. The CDR3 DNA is TGTGCCAGCAGCGCACACGGGACAGCGGCCAACGTCCTGACTTTC. Protein sequence: CASSAHGTAANVLTF.